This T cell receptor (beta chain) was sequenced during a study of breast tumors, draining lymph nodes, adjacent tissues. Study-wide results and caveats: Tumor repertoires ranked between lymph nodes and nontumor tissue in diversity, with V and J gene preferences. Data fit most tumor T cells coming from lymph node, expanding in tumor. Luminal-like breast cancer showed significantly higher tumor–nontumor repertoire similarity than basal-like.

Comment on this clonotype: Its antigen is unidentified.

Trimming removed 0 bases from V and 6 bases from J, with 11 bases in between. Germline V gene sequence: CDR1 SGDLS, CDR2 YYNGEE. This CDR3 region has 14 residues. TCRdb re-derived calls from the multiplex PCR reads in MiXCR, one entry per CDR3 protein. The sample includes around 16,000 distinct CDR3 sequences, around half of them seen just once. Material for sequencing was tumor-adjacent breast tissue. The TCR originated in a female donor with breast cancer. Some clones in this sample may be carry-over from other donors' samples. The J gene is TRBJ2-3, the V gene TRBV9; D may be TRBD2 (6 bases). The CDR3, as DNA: TGTGCCAGCAGCGTAGGACTAGAGTCGGATACGCAGTATTTT. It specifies CASSVGLESDTQYF.